Shown below are 18 T cell receptor beta chains from a single sample sequenced in a study of blood T cell repertoires in COVID-19. Sequencing was performed with immunoSEQ multiplex PCR; in TCRdb, only in-frame clones are kept and a portion is missing. The sample has over 200,000 clones; about nine tenths are singletons. The sample comprised peripheral blood. Receptor source: a man aged 45-65 years with COVID-19, enrolled during active disease.

The chain links TRBV7-2 to TRBJ2-7; the match to TRBD2 covers 9 bases. The junction had 7 bases not matched to a gene; V was cut back by 4 bases and J by 0 bases. CDR3 length equals 16 residues. CDR1 and CDR2 from the germline V gene are SGHTA and FQGNSA. DNA for the CDR3: TGTGCCAGCAGCTCCGCCTTAGCGGGAGCCTCCTACGAGCAGTACTTC. It translates to CASSSALAGASYEQYF.

The gene calls are TRBV15 and TRBJ1-1, with a weak D call TRBD1 (5 bases). Trimming took off 1 base at V and 1 base at J, with 10 bases between the two ends. Germline V gene sequence: CDR1 LNHNV, CDR2 YYDKDF (reference sequence). This CDR3 comprises 15 residues. CDR3 residues: CATSRGGGSNTEAFF. CDR3 DNA sequence: TGTGCCACCAGCAGAGGTGGGGGGTCGAACACTGAAGCTTTCTTT.

The rearrangement links TRBV23-1 to TRBJ2-4, with 8 bases fitting TRBD1. TRBV23-1 is an open reading frame whose function is uncertain. The CDR3 contains 15 residues. Losses at the gene ends were 8 bases for V and 0 bases for J; bases not matched to a gene: 6. The CDR3 sequence: CASYGQGEAKNIQYF. As DNA, the CDR3 is TGCGCCAGCTACGGACAGGGCGAAGCCAAAAACATTCAGTACTTC.

This chain joins TRBV9 and TRBJ1-3, with D unclear. This CDR3 has 15 amino acids. The germline gives CDR1 SGDLS, CDR2 YYNGEE. V lost 3 bases, J lost 2 bases, and 12 bases lay in between. The CDR3 DNA reads as TGTGCCAGCAGCGCCCCAGGTATAGCTGGAAACACCATATATTTT. Protein sequence: CASSAPGIAGNTIYF.

This chain connects TRBV18 to TRBJ2-2, with 14 bases identical to TRBD2. The germline V gene has CDR1 KGHSH and CDR2 LQKENI. Losses at the gene ends were 2 bases for V and 0 bases for J; bases not matched to a gene: 5. This CDR3 is built from 19 residues. The CDR3 coding sequence is TGTGCCAGCTCACCATTCGAGACTAGCGGGGGGGCGAACACCGGGGAGCTGTTTTTT. This translates into CASSPFETSGGANTGELFF.

The gene calls are TRBV28 and TRBJ1-2; D is perhaps TRBD1 (5 bases). The V end lost 2 bases, the J end lost 6 bases, and 16 bases lay between the germline ends. Germline V gives CDR1 MDHEN, CDR2 SYDVKM. The CDR3 sequence is 15 residues long. The CDR3 sequence: CASSLGGKGRDGYTF. The CDR3 DNA sequence: TGTGCCAGCAGTTTAGGAGGCAAGGGGAGGGATGGCTACACCTTC.

This clone came up once. The chain couples TRBV23-1 to TRBJ1-5; 7 nucleotides align to TRBD1. TRBV23-1 is an open reading frame whose function is uncertain. V was clipped by 11 bases and J by 3 bases; unmatched bases: 10. CDR3 size: 14 residues. DNA of the CDR3: TGCGCCCTCAGGGGGGTGTTAGACAATCAGCCCCAGCATTTT. It is translated as CALRGVLDNQPQHF.

This chain links TRBV30 with TRBJ2-7; the D gene is possibly TRBD2 (6 bases). Per germline, CDR1 GTSNPN and CDR2 SVGIG (reference sequence). Trimming left V 0 bases short and J 5 bases short, with 23 bases between. The CDR3 contains 17 residues. The CDR3 coding sequence is TGTGCCTGGAGTGTACATCGAACGGGACTTCCTGTCCACGAGCAGTACTTC. Encoded protein: CAWSVHRTGLPVHEQYF.

The CDR3 DNA follows: TGCGCCAGCAGCCCTTACATTGACAGGGATCAGCCCCAGCATTTT. It specifies CASSPYIDRDQPQHF. The chain has TRBV4-3 and TRBJ1-5, with 7 bases matching TRBD1. Germline CDR1 reads LGHNA; CDR2 reads YSLEER. CDR3 size: 15 residues. V was pared by 4 bases and J by 5 bases, with 8 bases of the junction left unmatched.

This clone showed up just a few times. The chain employs TRBV6-2 or TRBV6-3 and TRBJ2-7, with 9 bases identical to TRBD1. The CDR3 is 15 amino acids. V trimming: 4 bases; J trimming: 4 bases; junction bases outside the gene matches: 8. Germline loops: CDR1 MNHEY, CDR2 SVGEGT. The CDR3 DNA follows: TGTGCCAGCAGTTCCCAGGGACAGGGCAGGTACGAGCAGTACTTC. It codes for CASSSQGQGRYEQYF.

This clone was found a few times. V is TRBV30 and J is TRBJ2-2; 11 bases map to TRBD2. Unmatched junction bases numbered 3, after V lost 5 bases and J lost 1 base. Germline CDR1 and CDR2: GTSNPN and SVGIG (reference sequence). CDR3 length: 15 residues. CDR3 region: CAWGGLAENTGELFF. The CDR3 bases are TGTGCCTGGGGGGGACTAGCGGAGAACACCGGGGAGCTGTTTTTT.

Here the CDR3 DNA reads TGTGCCAGCAGCCTACAGGGTCCCAATGAAAAACTGTTTTTT. This sequence encodes CASSLQGPNEKLFF. V is TRBV5-4 and J is TRBJ1-4; D is perhaps TRBD1 (6 bases). Trimming took 4 bases from V and 5 from J, leaving 12 bases between them. This CDR3 has 14 residues. Germline V gives CDR1 SGHNT, CDR2 YYREEE (reference sequence).

The rearrangement joins TRBV2 to TRBJ1-1, with unresolved D. Trimming left V 3 bases short and J 8 bases short, with 13 bases between. CDR3 length equals 13 residues. CDR1 is SNHLY and CDR2 is FYNNEI in the germline V gene. The CDR3 sequence is CASSEGIFPEAFF. In DNA form, the CDR3 reads TGTGCCAGCAGTGAGGGCATTTTCCCCGAAGCTTTCTTT.

This chain uses TRBV28 with TRBJ1-1; weak D call: TRBD1 (6 bases). Looked up from germline, CDR1 is MDHEN and CDR2 is SYDVKM. The CDR3 runs 14 residues. Trimming took 6 bases from V and 1 from J, leaving 12 bases between them. This CDR3 is CASRLGQTNTEAFF. The CDR3 DNA reads TGTGCCAGCAGACTAGGACAGACGAACACTGAAGCTTTCTTT.

J is TRBJ1-2 and V is TRBV7-9; D is ambiguous. V was pared by 1 base and J by 1 base, with 7 bases between. The germline V gene encodes CDR1 SEHNR and CDR2 FQNEAQ (reference sequence). The CDR3 extends over 14 amino acids. In nucleotides, the CDR3 is TGTGCCAGCAGCTTAGAAACGGGTAACTATGGCTACACCTTC. Translating gives CASSLETGNYGYTF.

The chain employs TRBV9 and TRBJ1-3; maybe TRBD1 (5 bases). Germline values: CDR1 SGDLS, CDR2 YYNGEE. The CDR3 extends over 14 amino acids. V was trimmed by 0 bases and J by 3 bases, leaving 7 bases between them. The CDR3 region is CASSVGQNGNTIYF. The CDR3 nucleotides are TGTGCCAGCAGCGTAGGACAGAATGGAAACACCATATATTTT.

This chain links TRBV27 with TRBJ1-5, with a weak D call TRBD1 (6 bases). The V end lost 0 bases, the J end lost 3 bases, and 18 bases lay between the germline ends. Per the germline V gene, CDR1 is MNHEY and CDR2 is SMNVEV (reference sequence). The CDR3 is 18 amino acids. This chain's CDR3 is CASSLSGDGRGVNQPQHF. CDR3 in DNA: TGTGCCAGCAGTTTATCTGGGGATGGCAGGGGAGTCAATCAGCCCCAGCATTTT.

J is TRBJ2-7 and V is TRBV21-1; whether TRBD1, the table's D call, matches the DNA was not checked. TRBV21-1 is reported as a pseudogene. The CDR3 runs 16 residues. The CDR3 loop is CASSKAGTGGDYEQYF. DNA for the CDR3: TGTGCCAGCAGCAAAGCGGGGACAGGGGGAGACTACGAGCAGTACTTC.